This TCR beta chain appears in the sequencing data of a study of cytomegalovirus exposure and HLA in healthy donors (dated by TCRdb to the late 2010s). A note on the overall study: According to an earlier analysis of several hundred of the donors, about 179 million T cells yielded roughly 110 million unique TCR beta sequences and about 300 Gb of sequence data. Every repertoire in the discovery cohort had been generated on one and the same sequencing platform. Rather than using new phenotypic data, the later analysis identified candidate immune exposures from TCR beta sequences and from how often those sequences occurred across donors. To predict cytomegalovirus infection status, the study brought together high-throughput TCR immunosequencing, statistical association of individual TCRs with disease status, and machine learning. Typing coverage varied by locus: roughly 629-640 donors for A, B, C, DRB1 and DQB1; approximately 500 for DQA1; around 610 for DPA1; approximately 470 for DPB1. An earlier analysis of around 580 of the donors used high-throughput TCR beta sequencing to judge whether each TCR beta V gene segment behaved as functional or pseudogenic. An early release covering 550 to 700 HLA-typed donors comprised 250 to 350 gigabases of sequencing data and about 90 million unique TCR sequences. Of the roughly 400 genotyped donors, more than 75% were placed in the genetic ancestry cluster associated with self-reported Caucasian donors. The study used immunosequencing to profile the T cell repertoires of around 600 subjects and linked those repertoires to cytomegalovirus serostatus. In a later analysis, previously published TCR beta repertoires from 600 to 850 donors were re-analyzed and high-resolution HLA genotyping was added so that TCR occurrence patterns could be studied. Both class I and class II loci were covered by HLA typing, at four-digit resolution. The aim of the study was to test whether cataloging public T cell receptors could identify signatures of past pathogen exposure. A later genetic analysis took genome-wide SNP genotypes for about 60% of the roughly 670 donors and used that subset as a discovery cohort. Donor age, sex, ethnicity and CMV serostatus were compiled alongside the repertoire data. Besides the first cohort of 500 to 700 subjects, a separate validation cohort made up of 120 different subjects was used. Among approximately 370 genotyped donors of the cohort, an average of approximately 240,000 unique TCR beta nucleotide sequences was sequenced per donor, of which approximately 19% were non-productive. About five DR-DQ haplotypes were treated as single units for association and clustering because of strong linkage in the cohort. What the study reported, not specific to this receptor: Because HLA typing was unavailable for some donors at each locus, only the typed subset was used in association tests. The authors suggested that the approach could potentially be extended to other disease states and immunological phenotypes. In both the original and validation cohorts, the classifier was reported to diagnose cytomegalovirus status with high specificity and sensitivity. Correlated functional status among segregating V segments might reflect linkage disequilibrium, but an unknown experimental factor could not be ruled out. In a later analysis, several top co-occurrence clusters were reported to appear linked to parvovirus B19, influenza, CMV and Epstein-Barr virus. In a later analysis, most CMV-associated TCR beta chains were found to appear HLA-restricted, with HLA associations seemingly driven largely by CMV exposure. In a later genetic analysis, a missense DCLRE1C variant was associated with V-gene and J-gene trimming of TCR beta chains, and the association was replicated in an independent cohort. The earlier analysis of 587 of the donors excluded 15 to 20 rarely observed V segments, including chromosome 9 orphons, because counts were too low. The sequencing pipeline was judged likely to have produced a cluster of highly shared sequence variants as a technical artifact. A later genetic analysis reported fewer N-insertions in productive TCRs among donors in an Asian-associated ancestry cluster than the approximately 670-donor mean. Specific HLA alleles were associated with roughly 17,000 TCR beta sequences at a false discovery rate of 0.05 in a later analysis. When HLA alleles, especially DR and DQ, strongly co-occurred, attributing TCR associations to individual alleles was difficult. Sequencing depth was assumed to be roughly uniform across donors in the presence/absence analyses, though that assumption may not hold. A further reported finding was that TCR beta sequences accurately predicted the HLA-A and HLA-B alleles for most subjects in the first cohort. The only immune exposure information available for the cohort was CMV serostatus. The cohort was sequenced for TCR beta chains only, and without alpha or paired-chain data the features that could be detected were limited. In the study, around 150 TCR beta chains were listed as associated with cytomegalovirus. In a later analysis, HLA-associated TCR beta chains showed more clonal expansion and lower generation probabilities than non-associated chains that were equally common. The 87-base-pair reads could not distinguish some IMGT-functional V segments, including TRBV6-2 and TRBV6-3, so those segments were excluded. A few of the identified cytomegalovirus-associated TCR beta chains were confirmed in vitro to be specific for cytomegalovirus antigens. A later analysis found that TCR association rates varied across HLA loci, with DRB1 alleles showing the most associated TCRs and HLA-C alleles the fewest. An earlier analysis of 587 of the donors showed that most TCR beta V segments appeared in productive rearrangements either about 90% or about 30% of the time, which broadly matched IMGT annotations. While some public TCRs were present in many individuals, most TCR sequences turned up only very rarely across donors.

A remark on this clone: The specificity of this receptor is unknown. Base-call qualities are not available, and no considerably larger clone is one nucleotide away.

The cohort was made up of 666 healthy bone marrow donors. At the time of sampling, all cohort members were nominally healthy, though unrecorded immune exposures were likely present. The donor was CMV seronegative and belonged to the group of around 350 seronegative cohort members. Each donor provided a peripheral blood sample, and peripheral blood mononuclear cells were used for TCR beta sequencing. Genomic DNA extraction from the blood cell samples was performed with the Qiagen DNeasy Blood Extraction Kit. CDR1 SEHNR and CDR2 FQNEAQ were looked up in the germline V gene (reference sequence). Including cysteine and phenylalanine, the CDR3 has 19 amino acids. Here the CDR3 DNA is all that survives: 57 bases in frame from base 1. V is cut back by 2 bases and J by 3 bases, with 13 bases in the junction unmatched. Library preparation was by the immunoSEQ multiplex PCR assay. For the multiplex PCR, a mixture combining 60 forward primers for TCR Vbeta segments and 13 reverse primers for TCR Jbeta segments was used. A multiplex PCR assay on genomic DNA amplified the CDR3 region of rearranged TCR beta genes. On the Illumina HiSeq System, the amplified TCR beta libraries were sequenced as 87-base-pair reads. As for the authors' bioinformatics: In a later analysis, 80 million or so unique TCR beta chains were counted across the 500 to 850 repertoires, and roughly 11 million of these chains were shared by at least two donors. To remove PCR and sequencing errors, raw reads were error-corrected and collapsed into unique sequences using a nearest-neighbor algorithm that merged closely related sequences. To assign V, D and J gene segments, CDR3 sequences were aligned to IMGT reference sequences. For a sequence to be retained, a match of at least six nucleotides to both a V gene segment and a J gene segment was required. A rearrangement counted as productive if the CDR3 had no stop codons and remained in frame with V and J, and every other rearrangement counted as non-productive. CDR3 was defined by IMGT convention, running from the second conserved V-encoded cysteine to the conserved J-encoded phenylalanine. The earlier analysis of 500 to 750 of the donors excluded any sequence lacking an unambiguous match to a single V gene segment. In an earlier analysis of approximately 560 of the donors, a V segment was called functional when productive rearrangements were above 56.7%, and segregating when the standard deviation between donors exceeded 5%. To diagnose cytomegalovirus status from the catalog of TCR beta chain sequences, a statistical classification framework was built. In a later analysis, TCR nucleotide sequences were compared against IMGT/GENE-DB human TR gene sequences so that V and J genes could be assigned. Using the TCRdist pipeline, a later analysis assigned CDR3 sequences along with most-parsimonious VDJ recombination scenarios. A later analysis defined each TCR beta chain by its CDR3 amino acid sequence plus V-gene family, and excluded reads lacking a unique V-gene family. To address suspected cross-contamination and a sequencing artifact, a later analysis removed 592 highly shared, low-generation-probability nucleotide sequences. For each public chain, a later analysis derived a clonal expansion index from normalized ranks of inferred template counts within each repertoire. In a later analysis, generation probabilities were computed using a VDJ recombination model fitted to out-of-frame rearrangements, and the results were checked against IGoR. Hypergeometric tests were used in a later analysis to score TCR-TCR, TCR-HLA and TCR-CMV co-occurrence, with a repertoire-size bias correction applied to the TCR pairs. To estimate false discovery rates, a later analysis permuted the HLA or CMV assignments 20 times. In a later analysis, co-occurring TCRs were grouped using DBSCAN, and TCRdist sequence similarity was added for clustering within HLA-allele-positive subsets. Repertoires with fewer than 30,000 or more than 120,000 public chains were left out of co-occurrence clustering, as were several repertoires with anomalous nucleotide sharing. TCRdb re-hosts the immuneACCESS table, in-frame sequences only. Its copies lack some clones; in the studies checked, an unresolved V gene accounts for under half of them, and the cause for the rest is not known. V, J and clone size are those of that table, while D and trimming were read from the DNA. This sample holds 130,000 to 150,000 clones; about 80% were observed only once. The ten most abundant clones make up about 1.8% of the sample.

The source is a woman younger than 45 in good health and CMV-seronegative. The sequence is built from TRBV7-9 and TRBJ1-2, with 12 bases in between that match TRBD1. Material: PBMCs. The CDR3 amino acid sequence is: CASSLPITTGTGGDYGYTF. In nucleotides, the sequence is TGTGCCAGCAGCTTACCGATCACCACCGGGACAGGGGGCGACTATGGCTACACCTTC.